One sample yielded the 22 T cell receptor beta chains listed below, sequenced in a study of OX40 agonist ivuxolimab in advanced cancers. The library was generated by the immunoSEQ multiplex PCR assay. TCRdb took this table from immuneACCESS and kept in-frame rearrangements with V and J called. Such tables lack part of the clones; where checked against another copy, unresolved V genes explain under half of the gap, and the rest is unexplained. The sample table shows approximately 100,000 clones, and about 83% are seen once. The top ten clonotypes cover over 0.4% of the sample. The sample consisted of CD4+ or CD8+ T cells sorted from blood, taken in a trial of the OX40 agonist ivuxolimab. These receptors originate from an adult with an advanced solid tumor such as melanoma, head and neck, liver or kidney cancer.

Comment on this clone: Its ends do not fully match the called genes, so a read error is possible. The gene calls are TRBV11-1 and TRBJ1-4; no clear D. Germline V gives CDR1 SGHAT, CDR2 FQDESV (reference sequence). This CDR3 has 14 amino acids. CDR3 bases: TGTGCCGGCAGCCCGACAACAACTAATGAAAAACTGTTTTTT. It yields the protein CAGSPTTTNEKLFF.

A single count supports this clone. The chain joins TRBV5-4 to TRBJ2-3; D unresolved. CDR1 is SGHNT, CDR2 YYREEE, per germline (reference sequence). Between the trimmed V and J ends, which lost 0 bases and 0 bases, there was a span of 5 bases. The CDR3 sequence is 14 residues long. The CDR3 DNA follows: TGTGCCAGCAGCTTGGCCAAGAGCACAGATACGCAGTATTTT. This gives the protein CASSLAKSTDTQYF.

The V call is TRBV21-1, the J call TRBJ2-7; TRBD1 reflects the table's D call only, with no check against the DNA. TRBV21-1 is a pseudogene. The length of the CDR3 is 19 residues. The CDR3 DNA is TGTGCCAGCAGGGGGCAGACAGGGCGCCTAAAACGACCATCATACGAGCAGTACTTC. Its translation is CASRGQTGRLKRPSYEQYF.

V and J are TRBV7-2 and TRBJ2-5, with D tentatively TRBD1 (6 bases). CDR3 length equals 15 residues. V dropped 2 bases and J dropped 0 bases, with 10 bases sitting between them. Germline V lookup: CDR1 SGHTA, CDR2 FQGNSA. The CDR3 protein is CASSLTGTYQETQYF. The CDR3 DNA reads TGTGCCAGCAGCTTAACAGGGACCTACCAAGAGACCCAGTACTTC.

The J gene is TRBJ1-1, the V gene TRBV10-1, with D maybe TRBD1 (6 bases). The length of the CDR3 is 13 residues. Germline CDR1 is WNHNN and CDR2 is SYGVQD (reference sequence). V gave up 0 bases and J gave up 8 bases, with 10 bases separating them. The CDR3: CASSESATGEAFF. CDR3 nucleotide sequence: TGCGCCAGCAGTGAGTCGGCGACAGGAGAAGCTTTCTTT.

The chain carries TRBV7-8 and TRBJ1-3, with 11 bases identical to TRBD1. Germline CDR1 reads SGHVS; CDR2 reads FQNEAQ. Trimming cost V 5 bases and J 8 bases; bases outside gene matches: 5. CDR3 length equals 14 residues. CDR3 amino acids: CASSRGQGVDTIYF. Here the CDR3 DNA reads TGTGCCAGCAGCAGGGGACAGGGGGTGGACACCATATATTTT.

This sequence joins TRBV15 and TRBJ2-3; 10 bases align to TRBD2. Germline V gives CDR1 LNHNV, CDR2 YYDKDF (reference sequence). The CDR3 contains 16 residues. Trimming at V came to 4 bases and at J to 5 bases, leaving 9 bases not matched to a gene. CDR3 sequence: CATSIYGAGGQDTQYF. The CDR3 DNA follows: TGTGCCACCAGCATTTACGGAGCGGGGGGGCAAGATACGCAGTATTTT.

This rearrangement joins TRBV19 to TRBJ1-4; D gene ambiguous. V lost 1 base and J lost 11, with 14 bases in between. This CDR3 has 14 residues. CDR1 LNHDA and CDR2 SQIVND come from the germline V gene (reference sequence). The CDR3 DNA reads TGTGCCAGTAGTATAGGAGGAAGGCCCCTCAAACTGTTTTTT. Amino acid sequence: CASSIGGRPLKLFF.

This clone has only a few counts. The V call is TRBV29-1, the J call TRBJ1-1, with 7 positions matching TRBD1. Germline CDR1 reads SQVTM; CDR2 reads ANQGSEA. This CDR3 region has 11 residues. Trimming cost V 7 bases and J 11 bases; bases outside gene matches: 10. CDR3 in DNA: TGCAGCGCCTGGACAGGCGGCACCGCTTTCTTT. It translates to CSAWTGGTAFF.

The chain recombines TRBV2 with TRBJ2-5, with D possibly being TRBD2 (6 bases). Germline CDR1 and CDR2: SNHLY and FYNNEI. Trimming shortened V by 7 bases and J by 4 bases, and 19 bases separated the two germline ends. The CDR3 is 15 residues long. Here the CDR3 reads CASTAGGKGRETQYF. CDR3 bases: TGTGCCAGCACGGCTGGGGGGAAGGGGCGAGAGACCCAGTACTTC.

This chain uses TRBV5-1 with TRBJ2-7; D gene uncertain. The CDR3 spans 15 residues. Germline V gives CDR1 SGHRS, CDR2 YFSETQ. V was shortened by 3 bases and J by 4 bases, with 17 bases between the two germline ends. The CDR3 nucleotides read TGCGCCAGCAGCTCCCTACCCAGCGCCCAATACGAGCAGTACTTC. Translated: CASSSLPSAQYEQYF. Drawing the rest from reference TRBV5-1 and TRBJ2-7, the complete variable domain is KAGVTQTPRYLIKTRGQQVTLSCSPISGHRSVSWYQQTPGQGLQFLFEYFSETQRNKGNFPGRFSGRQFSNSRSEMNVSTLELGDSALYLCASSSLPSAQYEQYFGPGTRLTVT.

The V gene is TRBV7-2, the J gene TRBJ1-6; 12 positions agree with TRBD1. CDR1 SGHTA and CDR2 FQGNSA come from the germline V gene. Unmatched junction bases numbered 9, after V lost 4 bases and J lost 14 bases. The CDR3 sequence is 15 residues long. CDR3 residues: CASSSGTGGFGALHF. In DNA form, the CDR3 reads TGTGCCAGCAGCTCCGGGACAGGGGGCTTCGGAGCCCTCCACTTT. Together with reference TRBV7-2 and TRBJ1-6, the CDR3 gives the full variable domain: GAGVSQSPSNKVTEKGKDVELRCDPISGHTALYWYRQSLGQGLEFLIYFQGNSAPDKSGLPSDRFSAERTGGSVSTLTIQRTQQEDSAVYLCASSSGTGGFGALHFGNGTRLTVT.

J is TRBJ1-2 and V is TRBV18, with D unresolved. The V end was cut by 1 base, the J end by 3 bases, with 12 bases between. Germline V gene sequence: CDR1 KGHSH, CDR2 LQKENI. The CDR3 extends over 15 amino acids. CDR3 loop: CASSPRKGTDYGYTF. The CDR3 DNA is TGTGCCAGCTCACCACGGAAGGGTACTGACTATGGCTACACCTTC.

The V gene is TRBV27, the J gene TRBJ1-1; D is unresolved. Trimming shortened V by 4 bases and J by 0 bases, and 12 bases separated the two germline ends. Germline-derived CDR1 and CDR2 are MNHEY and SMNVEV (reference sequence). The CDR3 has 15 amino acids. CDR3 amino acids: CASSSLPRMNTEAFF. CDR3 coding DNA: TGTGCCAGCAGTTCCCTACCGAGGATGAACACTGAAGCTTTCTTT.

This chain uses TRBV6-6 with TRBJ2-7, with 11 bases lining up with TRBD1. CDR3 size: 15 residues. V was clipped by 5 bases and J by 1 base; unmatched bases: 4. Germline V gene sequence: CDR1 MNHNY, CDR2 SVGAGI (reference sequence). CDR3 DNA: TGTGCCAGCAGTCCCGGGACAGGGGGATCCTACGAGCAGTACTTC. Translating gives CASSPGTGGSYEQYF.

This clone was counted ten times or more. The chain has TRBV7-8 and TRBJ2-3; unclear D gene. This CDR3 has 15 amino acids. In germline, CDR1 is SGHVS, CDR2 FQNEAQ. The ends were cut back, 4 bases at V and 7 bases at J, with 18 bases in the middle. The CDR3 protein is CASSSQVGKRNTQYF. CDR3 nucleotide sequence: TGTGCCAGCAGCTCCCAGGTGGGGAAACGGAATACGCAGTATTTT.

This chain links TRBV5-1 with TRBJ1-3; 7 nucleotides align to TRBD1. The CDR3 runs 16 residues. Germline V gene lookup returns CDR1 SGHRS and CDR2 YFSETQ. J gave up 0 bases and V 1 base, and 4 bases lay outside the gene matches. CDR3 protein: CASSLLGTDSGNTIYF. CDR3 bases: TGCGCCAGCAGCTTGTTGGGGACAGACTCTGGAAACACCATATATTTT.

The chain recombines TRBV13 with TRBJ1-5; no definite D call. Per germline, CDR1 PRHDT and CDR2 FYEKMQ (reference sequence). V shed 0 bases and J shed 8 bases, with 11 bases lying between them. CDR3 length equals 14 residues. The CDR3 region is CASSLGTDTEPQHF. The DNA for the CDR3 is TGTGCCAGCAGCTTAGGCACAGACACTGAGCCCCAGCATTTT.

The gene calls are TRBV2 and TRBJ2-3; no firm D call. CDR1 is SNHLY, CDR2 FYNNEI, per germline. V was shortened by 7 bases and J by 1 base, with 9 bases between the two germline ends. This CDR3 contains 13 residues. The DNA for the CDR3 is TGTGCCAGCATAGGAGAACGCACAGATACGCAGTATTTT. Its translation is CASIGERTDTQYF.

The genes are TRBV2 and TRBJ2-6; possible D gene TRBD1, 6 bases. Germline CDR1 SNHLY, CDR2 FYNNEI. This CDR3 is built from 15 residues. V was clipped by 7 bases and J by 2 bases, with 12 bases between them. The CDR3 region is CASKGVLTGANVLTF. In DNA, the CDR3 is TGTGCCAGCAAGGGGGTTTTGACTGGGGCCAACGTCCTGACTTTC.

This chain links TRBV10-3 with TRBJ2-1, with D uncertain. Germline CDR1 is ENHRY and CDR2 is SYGVKD. The CDR3 runs to 18 residues. The ends were cut back, 4 bases at V and 0 bases at J, with 19 bases in the middle. Here the CDR3 reads CAISGQAKGISSYNEQFF. CDR3 in DNA: TGTGCCATCAGTGGCCAAGCGAAGGGCATTAGCTCCTACAATGAGCAGTTCTTC.

The chain combines TRBV7-3 with TRBJ1-1, with 8 bases aligning to TRBD1. The germline V gene has CDR1 SGHTA and CDR2 FQGTGA. CDR3 size: 13 residues. The junction had 9 bases not matched to a gene; V was cut back by 4 bases and J by 11 bases. CDR3 amino acids: CASSSSGTGGAFF. Written as DNA, the CDR3 is TGTGCCAGCAGCTCCTCCGGGACAGGAGGGGCTTTCTTT.